Listed below are T cell receptor beta chains from one sample, sequenced in a study of blood T cell repertoires in COVID-19. Here immunoSEQ multiplex PCR was the method, and the copy in TCRdb shows in-frame clones only, minus some. The table has around 99,000 clones, 80% seen once; the top ten hold 4% to 5.5%. Sample: peripheral blood. Source of these receptors: a man in his 70s with acute or convalescent COVID-19. CDR3s include the opening cysteine and the closing phenylalanine or tryptophan. A D gene is named only where the DNA matches it firmly. Size is stated for part of the rows, as once, few or many counts, or as a class when the clone is expanded.

v_gene: TRBV7-2; j_gene: TRBJ2-5; abundance: NA; d_gene: TRBD1; CDR3aa: CASSLFRGLETQYF; CDR3nt: TGTGCCAGCAGCTTATTCAGGGGGCTTGAGACCCAGTACTTC
v_gene: TRBV13; j_gene: TRBJ1-1; abundance: NA; d_gene: TRBD1; CDR3aa: CASSPILTGQGLNTEAFF; CDR3nt: TGTGCCAGCAGCCCCATCCTGACCGGACAGGGGTTGAACACTGAAGCTTTCTTT
v_gene: TRBV2; j_gene: TRBJ2-1; abundance: NA; d_gene: TRBD2; CDR3aa: CATARTSQLFEQFF; CDR3nt: TGTGCCACCGCCCGGACTAGCCAACTATTTGAGCAGTTCTTC
v_gene: TRBV11-1; j_gene: TRBJ2-5; abundance: NA; d_gene: TRBD1; CDR3aa: CASSFWTGGETQYF; CDR3nt: TGTGCCAGCAGCTTCTGGACAGGGGGAGAGACCCAGTACTTC
v_gene: TRBV7-2; j_gene: TRBJ2-2; abundance: NA; d_gene: TRBD1; CDR3aa: CASSLVPGGNTGELFF; CDR3nt: TGTGCCAGCAGCTTAGTTCCAGGGGGCAACACCGGGGAGCTGTTTTTT
v_gene: TRBV5-4; j_gene: TRBJ1-2; abundance: NA; d_gene: NA; CDR3aa: CASSLEGRVRYGYTF; CDR3nt: TGTGCCAGCAGCTTGGAGGGCAGGGTTCGCTATGGCTACACCTTC
v_gene: TRBV6-1; j_gene: TRBJ1-6; abundance: NA; d_gene: NA; CDR3aa: CASREGRNSPLHF; CDR3nt: TGTGCCAGCAGGGAAGGGAGAAATTCACCCCTCCACTTT
v_gene: TRBV5-8; j_gene: TRBJ1-5; abundance: few; d_gene: NA; CDR3aa: CASSARHSNQPQHF; CDR3nt: TGTGCCAGCAGCGCCCGACATAGCAATCAGCCCCAGCATTTT
v_gene: TRBV29-1; j_gene: TRBJ2-6; abundance: NA; d_gene: NA; CDR3aa: CSVVSGSGANVLTF; CDR3nt: TGCAGCGTTGTTAGCGGCTCTGGGGCCAACGTCCTGACTTTC
v_gene: TRBV12-3/TRBV12-4; j_gene: TRBJ1-2; abundance: NA; d_gene: TRBD1; CDR3aa: CASSKGQGFGYTF; CDR3nt: TGTGCCAGCAGCAAGGGACAGGGGTTCGGCTACACCTTC
v_gene: TRBV5-4; j_gene: TRBJ1-2; abundance: NA; d_gene: NA; CDR3aa: CASSSGAQGGGYTF; CDR3nt: TGTGCCAGCAGCTCTGGCGCACAGGGCGGGGGCTACACCTTC
v_gene: TRBV7-8; j_gene: TRBJ2-7; abundance: NA; d_gene: TRBD2; CDR3aa: CASSSRTSGDEQYF; CDR3nt: TGTGCCAGCAGCTCCCGGACTAGCGGGGACGAGCAGTACTTC
v_gene: TRBV19; j_gene: TRBJ2-7; abundance: NA; d_gene: NA; CDR3aa: CASIPRGTSYEQYF; CDR3nt: TGTGCCAGTATACCAAGAGGGACATCCTACGAGCAGTACTTC
v_gene: TRBV5-1; j_gene: TRBJ1-5; abundance: NA; d_gene: TRBD1; CDR3aa: CASSPGQGAYQPQHF; CDR3nt: TGCGCCAGCAGTCCCGGACAGGGGGCTTATCAGCCCCAGCATTTT
v_gene: TRBV10-3; j_gene: TRBJ1-3; abundance: once; d_gene: NA; CDR3aa: CAISSQGSGNTIYF; CDR3nt: TGTGCCATCAGTTCACAGGGAAGTGGAAACACCATATATTTT
v_gene: TRBV6-5; j_gene: TRBJ1-2; abundance: NA; d_gene: NA; CDR3aa: CASSSWGGVRSGYTF; CDR3nt: TGTGCCAGCAGCTCATGGGGGGGTGTCAGGTCGGGCTACACCTTC
v_gene: TRBV5-1; j_gene: TRBJ2-5; abundance: few; d_gene: NA; CDR3aa: CASSLENSETQYF; CDR3nt: TGCGCCAGCAGCTTGGAAAACTCGGAGACCCAGTACTTC
v_gene: TRBV5-1; j_gene: TRBJ2-7; abundance: NA; d_gene: TRBD1; CDR3aa: CASSGGTGKSSYEQYF; CDR3nt: TGCGCCAGCAGCGGAGGGACAGGGAAAAGCTCCTACGAGCAGTACTTC
v_gene: TRBV2; j_gene: TRBJ1-6; abundance: NA; d_gene: NA; CDR3aa: CASSEDRARGSPLHF; CDR3nt: TGTGCCAGCAGTGAAGACAGGGCCCGGGGTTCACCCCTCCACTTT
v_gene: TRBV4-1; j_gene: TRBJ1-5; abundance: NA; d_gene: NA; CDR3aa: CASSQTLLRGPAQPQHF; CDR3nt: TGCGCCAGCAGCCAAACCCTATTGCGGGGGCCTGCTCAGCCCCAGCATTTT
v_gene: TRBV9; j_gene: TRBJ2-1; abundance: NA; d_gene: TRBD2; CDR3aa: CASSVKTSDNEQFF; CDR3nt: TGTGCCAGCAGCGTTAAGACTAGCGACAATGAGCAGTTCTTC
v_gene: TRBV13; j_gene: TRBJ2-7; abundance: NA; d_gene: NA; CDR3aa: CASSLGGQLYEQYF; CDR3nt: TGTGCCAGCAGCTTAGGCGGACAGTTGTACGAGCAGTACTTC
v_gene: TRBV6-2/TRBV6-3; j_gene: TRBJ2-4; abundance: NA; d_gene: TRBD1; CDR3aa: CASSYYGAGGVKNIQYF; CDR3nt: TGTGCCAGCAGTTACTACGGGGCAGGGGGCGTCAAAAACATTCAGTACTTC
v_gene: TRBV25-1; j_gene: TRBJ1-4; abundance: few; d_gene: TRBD1; CDR3aa: CASSEAETGFNEKLFF; CDR3nt: TGTGCCAGCAGTGAAGCAGAGACAGGGTTTAATGAAAAACTGTTTTTT
v_gene: TRBV24-1; j_gene: TRBJ1-1; abundance: NA; d_gene: NA; CDR3aa: CATSCTGLSNTEAFF; CDR3nt: TGTGCCACCAGTTGCACAGGGCTATCGAACACTGAAGCTTTCTTT
v_gene: TRBV5-6; j_gene: TRBJ2-6; abundance: NA; d_gene: NA; CDR3aa: CASSLTGAGANVLTF; CDR3nt: TGTGCCAGCAGCTTGACGGGGGCTGGGGCCAACGTCCTGACTTTC
v_gene: TRBV18; j_gene: TRBJ1-1; abundance: NA; d_gene: NA; CDR3aa: CASSPGRSRGTEAFF; CDR3nt: TGTGCCAGCTCACCCGGAAGGAGCAGGGGTACTGAAGCTTTCTTT
v_gene: TRBV27; j_gene: TRBJ2-7; abundance: NA; d_gene: NA; CDR3aa: CASSLYGGDVYEQYF; CDR3nt: TGTGCCAGCAGTTTATACGGCGGGGACGTGTACGAGCAGTACTTC
v_gene: TRBV11-2; j_gene: TRBJ2-6; abundance: NA; d_gene: NA; CDR3aa: CASRPAGANVLTF; CDR3nt: TGTGCCAGTCGCCCTGCGGGGGCCAACGTCCTGACTTTC
v_gene: TRBV27; j_gene: TRBJ1-4; abundance: once; d_gene: TRBD1; CDR3aa: CASSRGGQGGPGFLFF; CDR3nt: TGTGCCAGCAGTCGGGGAGGACAGGGGGGCCCTGGATTCCTGTTTTTT
v_gene: TRBV5-1; j_gene: TRBJ2-3; abundance: NA; d_gene: TRBD2; CDR3aa: CASSLRGGGESTDTQYF; CDR3nt: TGCGCCAGCAGCTTGAGAGGCGGGGGGGAAAGCACAGATACGCAGTATTTT
v_gene: TRBV9; j_gene: TRBJ2-1; abundance: NA; d_gene: TRBD1; CDR3aa: CASSVEGQGAGEQFF; CDR3nt: TGTGCCAGCAGCGTAGAAGGACAGGGGGCTGGTGAGCAGTTCTTC
v_gene: TRBV29-1; j_gene: TRBJ2-3; abundance: NA; d_gene: NA; CDR3aa: CSVGGGWTDTQYF; CDR3nt: TGCAGCGTTGGGGGGGGCTGGACAGATACGCAGTATTTT
v_gene: TRBV6-4; j_gene: TRBJ1-5; abundance: NA; d_gene: NA; CDR3aa: CASSEFHSQPQHF; CDR3nt: TGTGCCAGCAGTGAATTCCACTCTCAGCCCCAGCATTTT
v_gene: TRBV12-5; j_gene: TRBJ1-6; abundance: NA; d_gene: NA; CDR3aa: CASGWGWGGNSPLHF; CDR3nt: TGTGCTAGTGGATGGGGCTGGGGGGGTAATTCACCCCTCCACTTT
v_gene: TRBV5-1; j_gene: TRBJ2-2; abundance: NA; d_gene: NA; CDR3aa: CASSLASGFDTGELFF; CDR3nt: TGCGCCAGCAGCTTGGCCTCGGGGTTCGACACCGGGGAGCTGTTTTTT
v_gene: TRBV5-1; j_gene: TRBJ2-7; abundance: NA; d_gene: TRBD2; CDR3aa: CASSLGNIAGGSYEQYF; CDR3nt: TGCGCCAGCAGCTTGGGGAACATAGCGGGGGGTTCCTACGAGCAGTACTTC
v_gene: TRBV9; j_gene: TRBJ1-4; abundance: once; d_gene: TRBD1; CDR3aa: CASSVTGEAGGKLFF; CDR3nt: TGTGCCAGCAGCGTAACAGGGGAGGCGGGGGGAAAACTGTTTTTT
v_gene: TRBV6-6; j_gene: TRBJ1-3; abundance: few; d_gene: TRBD1; CDR3aa: CASSSQGVTIGNTIYF; CDR3nt: TGTGCCAGCAGTTCTCAGGGGGTCACAATTGGAAACACCATATATTTT
v_gene: TRBV7-3; j_gene: TRBJ1-3; abundance: NA; d_gene: NA; CDR3aa: CASSPGGAGNTIYF; CDR3nt: TGTGCCAGCAGCCCCGGCGGGGCTGGAAACACCATATATTTT
v_gene: TRBV3-1/TRBV3-2; j_gene: TRBJ2-2; abundance: NA; d_gene: TRBD1; CDR3aa: CASSHDREDGELFF; CDR3nt: TGTGCCAGCAGCCACGACAGGGAAGACGGGGAGCTGTTTTTT
v_gene: TRBV10-3; j_gene: TRBJ2-5; abundance: NA; d_gene: NA; CDR3aa: CAISDPNRVGGETQYF; CDR3nt: TGTGCCATCAGTGACCCGAACAGGGTCGGAGGAGAGACCCAGTACTTC